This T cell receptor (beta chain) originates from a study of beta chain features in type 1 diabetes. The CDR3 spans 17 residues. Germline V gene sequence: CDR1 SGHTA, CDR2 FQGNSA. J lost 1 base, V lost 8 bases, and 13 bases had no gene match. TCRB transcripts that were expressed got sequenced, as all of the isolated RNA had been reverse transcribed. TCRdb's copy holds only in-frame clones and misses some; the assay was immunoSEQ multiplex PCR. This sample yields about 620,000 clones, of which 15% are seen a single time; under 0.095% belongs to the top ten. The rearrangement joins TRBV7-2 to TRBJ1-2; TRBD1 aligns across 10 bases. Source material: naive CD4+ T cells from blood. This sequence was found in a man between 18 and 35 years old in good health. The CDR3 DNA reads TGTGCCAGCGGCTCCGGGACAGGGGCCTTGAATAACTATGGCTACACCTTC. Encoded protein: CASGSGTGALNNYGYTF.